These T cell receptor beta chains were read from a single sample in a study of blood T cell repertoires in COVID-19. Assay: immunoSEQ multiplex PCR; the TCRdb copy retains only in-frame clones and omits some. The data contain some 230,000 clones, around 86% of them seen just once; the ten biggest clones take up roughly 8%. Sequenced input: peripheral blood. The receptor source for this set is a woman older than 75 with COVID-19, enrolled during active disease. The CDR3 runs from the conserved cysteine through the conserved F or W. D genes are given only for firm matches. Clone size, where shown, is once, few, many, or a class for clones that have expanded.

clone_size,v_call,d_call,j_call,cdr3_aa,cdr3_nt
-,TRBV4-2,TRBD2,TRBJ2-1,CASSQGLAGGLYNEQFF,TGTGCCAGCAGCCAAGGTCTAGCGGGAGGGCTTTACAATGAGCAGTTCTTC
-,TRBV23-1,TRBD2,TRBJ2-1,CASNVTSGGAYNEQFF,TGCGCCAGCAACGTGACTAGCGGGGGGGCGTACAATGAGCAGTTCTTC
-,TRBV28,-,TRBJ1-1,CASSFLDTALEAFF,TGTGCCAGCAGTTTTCTCGACACTGCACTTGAAGCTTTCTTT
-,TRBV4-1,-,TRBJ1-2,CASSQVPGKIYGYTF,TGCGCCAGCAGCCAAGTCCCAGGGAAGATCTATGGCTACACCTTC
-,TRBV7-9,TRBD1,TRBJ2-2,CASSPGQGAYTGELFF,TGTGCCAGCAGCCCCGGACAGGGGGCTTACACCGGGGAGCTGTTTTTT
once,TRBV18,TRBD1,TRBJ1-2,CASSPGQEEVYTF,TGTGCCAGCTCGCCTGGACAGGAGGAGGTCTACACCTTC
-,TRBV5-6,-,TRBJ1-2,CASSRRGFYGYTF,TGTGCCAGCAGCCGTAGGGGCTTCTATGGCTACACCTTC
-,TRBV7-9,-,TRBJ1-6,CASSSRQANSPLHF,TGTGCCAGCAGCTCGAGACAGGCGAATTCACCCCTCCACTTT
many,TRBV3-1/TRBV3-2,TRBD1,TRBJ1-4,CASSQGPGQINEKLFF,TGTGCCAGCAGCCAAGGACCGGGACAGATAAATGAAAAACTGTTTTTT
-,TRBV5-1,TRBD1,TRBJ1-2,CASSLEGQGARGYTF,TGCGCCAGCAGCTTGGAGGGACAGGGGGCGCGGGGCTACACCTTC
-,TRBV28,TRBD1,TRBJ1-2,CASSSRDRGDGYTF,TGTGCCAGCAGTTCCCGGGACAGGGGAGACGGCTACACCTTC
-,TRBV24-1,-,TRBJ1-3,CATSDPRGSGNTIYF,TGTGCCACCAGTGATCCACGGGGCTCTGGAAACACCATATATTTT
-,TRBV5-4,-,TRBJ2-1,CASSDPPAPEQFF,TGTGCCAGTAGTGATCCACCCGCGCCTGAGCAGTTCTTC
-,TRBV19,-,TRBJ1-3,CASTPRVGGANSGNTIYF,TGTGCCAGTACGCCTAGAGTGGGGGGGGCCAACTCTGGAAACACCATATATTTT
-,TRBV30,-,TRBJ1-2,CAWSVYEGGYTF,TGTGCCTGGAGTGTATACGAGGGCGGCTACACCTTC
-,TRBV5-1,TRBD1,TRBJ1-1,CASRIVQGAEAFF,TGCGCCAGCAGGATCGTACAGGGGGCGGAAGCTTTCTTT
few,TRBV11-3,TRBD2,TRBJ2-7,CASSRGAGVSYEQYF,TGTGCCAGCAGCCGCGGAGCGGGAGTCTCCTACGAGCAGTACTTC
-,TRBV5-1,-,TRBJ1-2,CASSLDRIGYTF,TGCGCCAGCAGCCTGGACAGAATCGGCTACACCTTC
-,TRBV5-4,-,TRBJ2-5,CASSFGGQETQYF,TGTGCCAGCAGCTTTGGGGGGCAAGAGACCCAGTACTTC
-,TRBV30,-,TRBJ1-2,CAGGGNYGYTF,TGTGCCGGTGGGGGGAACTATGGCTACACCTTC
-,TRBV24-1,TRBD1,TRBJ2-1,CATSDPGQGYNEQFF,TGTGCCACCAGTGATCCGGGACAGGGCTACAATGAGCAGTTCTTC
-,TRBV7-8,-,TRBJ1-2,CASSLALRPVF,TGTGCCAGCAGCTTAGCCCTCAGGCCCGTTTTC
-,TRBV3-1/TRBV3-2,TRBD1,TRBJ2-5,CASSQGKGGKETQYF,TGTGCCAGCAGCCAAGGCAAAGGGGGCAAGGAGACCCAGTACTTC
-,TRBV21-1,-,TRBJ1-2,CASSKERFLYGYTF,TGTGCCAGCAGCAAAGAGCGGTTTCTATATGGCTACACCTTC
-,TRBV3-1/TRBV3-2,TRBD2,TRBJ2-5,CASSQGGLQETQYF,TGTGCCAGCAGCCAAGGGGGACTACAAGAGACCCAGTACTTC
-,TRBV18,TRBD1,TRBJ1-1,CASSPRAGTGKGSTEAFF,TGTGCCAGCTCACCAAGAGCCGGGACAGGGAAGGGATCCACTGAAGCTTTCTTT
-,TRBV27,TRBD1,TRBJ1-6,CASRDRETSPLHF,TGTGCCAGCAGGGACAGGGAAACTTCACCCCTCCACTTT
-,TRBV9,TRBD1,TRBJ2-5,CASSVGTGVGQETQYF,TGTGCCAGCAGCGTAGGGACAGGGGTTGGACAAGAGACCCAGTACTTC
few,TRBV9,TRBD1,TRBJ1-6,CASSANRGNSPLHF,TGTGCCAGCAGCGCCAACAGGGGGAATTCACCCCTCCACTTT
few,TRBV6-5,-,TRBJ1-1,CASSQGGGSAFF,TGTGCCAGCAGCCAGGGAGGGGGTTCTGCTTTCTTT
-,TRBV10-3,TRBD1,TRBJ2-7,CAISGTGNNEQYF,TGTGCCATCAGCGGGACAGGGAACAACGAGCAGTACTTC
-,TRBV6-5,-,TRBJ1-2,CASSWTGNYGYTF,TGTGCCAGCAGTTGGACGGGAAACTATGGCTACACCTTC
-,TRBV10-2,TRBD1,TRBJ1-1,CASSESDRGGAFF,TGCGCCAGCAGTGAGTCCGACAGGGGAGGTGCTTTCTTT
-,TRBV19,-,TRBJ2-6,CASSPSSLAGSSGANVLTF,TGTGCCAGTAGCCCCTCTTCCTTGGCAGGGTCCAGTGGGGCCAACGTCCTGACTTTC
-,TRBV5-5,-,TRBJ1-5,CASSLGVLQGNQPQHF,TGTGCCAGCAGCTTGGGCGTCTTACAGGGAAATCAGCCCCAGCATTTT
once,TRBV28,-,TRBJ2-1,CASSLAYNEQFF,TGTGCCAGCAGTCTCGCCTACAATGAGCAGTTCTTC
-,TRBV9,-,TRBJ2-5,CASSVEPRRETQYF,TGTGCCAGCAGCGTAGAACCGAGAAGAGAGACCCAGTACTTC
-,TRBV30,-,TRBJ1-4,CAWSSTVGQYEKLFF,TGTGCCTGGAGTAGTACCGTTGGTCAGTACGAAAAACTGTTTTTT
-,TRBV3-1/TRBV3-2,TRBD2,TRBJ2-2,CASSHLAGVPGELFF,TGTGCCAGCAGCCACCTAGCGGGAGTACCCGGGGAGCTGTTTTTT
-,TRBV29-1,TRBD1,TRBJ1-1,CSVGDRGYGAFF,TGCAGCGTTGGGGACAGGGGGTATGGAGCTTTCTTT